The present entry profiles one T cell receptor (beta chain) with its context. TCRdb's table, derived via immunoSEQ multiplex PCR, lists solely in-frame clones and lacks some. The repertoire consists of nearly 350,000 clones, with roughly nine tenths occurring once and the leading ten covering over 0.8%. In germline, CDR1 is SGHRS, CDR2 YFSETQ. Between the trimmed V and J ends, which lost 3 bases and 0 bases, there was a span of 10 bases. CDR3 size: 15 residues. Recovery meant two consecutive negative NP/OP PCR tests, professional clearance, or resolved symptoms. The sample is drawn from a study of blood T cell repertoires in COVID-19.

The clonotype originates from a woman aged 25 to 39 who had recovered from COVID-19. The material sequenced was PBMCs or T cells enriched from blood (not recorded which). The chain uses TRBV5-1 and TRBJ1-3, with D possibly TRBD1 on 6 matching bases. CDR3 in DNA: TGCGCCAGCAGCTCAGGGGATCTCTCTGGAAACACCATATATTTT. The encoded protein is CASSSGDLSGNTIYF.